The clone carrying this T cell receptor beta chain was observed at least ten times. Its antigen is currently unknown. CDR1 MNHEY and CDR2 SMNVEV come from the germline V gene (reference sequence). V dropped 2 bases and J dropped 4 bases, with 12 bases sitting between them. The CDR3 runs to 14 residues. The sample comes from a study of T cells in Graves' hyperthyroidism and ophthalmopathy. Turning to the study itself: Any treatment followed the collection of peripheral blood at initial diagnosis.

It was RNA transcripts that yielded the amplified TCR beta CDR3 regions. When the TCR CDR3 underwent first-round RT-PCR, the HTBI primer set was used. From the multiplex PCR reads, TCRdb called clonotypes with MiXCR, one entry per CDR3 protein. The table lists hundreds of thousands of distinct CDR3 sequences, around 15% of them singletons. The study included ophthalmopathy patients with Clinical Activity Score at least 3, NOSPECS grade at least 4 and duration under 3 months. Clinical symptoms, serum thyroxine and TRAb, thyroid ultrasound and orbital computed tomography were used for the diagnoses. The study's findings and limits: A 13 V-J signature model discriminated ophthalmopathy versus stable hyperthyroidism.

This sequence originates from a woman between 50 and 59 years old with Graves' ophthalmopathy. Sequencing was done on a sample of blood. The chain recombines TRBV27 with TRBJ2-7; a possible D gene is TRBD2 (6 bases). CDR3 protein: CASSLRGIGYEQYF. In nucleotides, the CDR3 is TGTGCCAGCAGTTTACGGGGGATCGGGTACGAGCAGTACTTC.